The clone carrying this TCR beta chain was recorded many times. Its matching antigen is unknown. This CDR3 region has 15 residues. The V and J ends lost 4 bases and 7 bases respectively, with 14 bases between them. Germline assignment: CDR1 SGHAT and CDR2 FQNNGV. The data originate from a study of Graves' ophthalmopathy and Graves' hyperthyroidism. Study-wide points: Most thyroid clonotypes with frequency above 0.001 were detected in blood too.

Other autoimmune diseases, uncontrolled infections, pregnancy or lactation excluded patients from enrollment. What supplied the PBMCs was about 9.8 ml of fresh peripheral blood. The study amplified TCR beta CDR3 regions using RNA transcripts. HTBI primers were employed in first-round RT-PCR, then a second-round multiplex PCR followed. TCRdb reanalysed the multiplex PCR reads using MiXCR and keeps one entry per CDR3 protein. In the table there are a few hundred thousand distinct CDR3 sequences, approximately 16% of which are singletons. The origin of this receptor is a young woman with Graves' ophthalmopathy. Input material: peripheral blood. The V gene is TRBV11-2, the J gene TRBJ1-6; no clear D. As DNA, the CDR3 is TGTGCCAGCAGCTCGCCGGGAATCCCAAATTCACCCCTCCACTTT. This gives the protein CASSSPGIPNSPLHF.